These 16 T cell receptor beta chains originate from one sample sequenced in a study of CD8 T cells in Susac syndrome. RNA in amounts of roughly 0.5 to 1 ug was reverse transcribed with random hexamers. Using its own MiXCR run on the immunoSEQ multiplex PCR reads, TCRdb lists one record per CDR3 protein. The profile shows 250,000 to 350,000 distinct CDR3 sequences, approximately 90% of them singletons. The source material was CD4+ T cells from PBMCs. The origin of the receptors is a human donor with multiple sclerosis.

The V gene is TRBV29-1, the J gene TRBJ1-1; no clear D. The germline V and J ends were trimmed by 6 bases and 3 bases, with 14 bases remaining between them. CDR3 size: 13 residues. Per the germline V gene, CDR1 is SQVTM and CDR2 is ANQGSEA. CDR3 loop: CSVGKNGDTEAFF. The CDR3 bases are TGCAGCGTGGGCAAAAACGGGGACACTGAAGCTTTCTTT.

The chain joins TRBV7-2 to TRBJ2-5, with TRBD2 matching 9 bases. From germline, CDR1 is SGHTA and CDR2 FQGNSA. The CDR3 length is 16 residues. V was pared by 3 bases and J by 1 base, with 6 bases of the junction left unmatched. CDR3 amino acids: CASSLASGTIQETQYF. The CDR3 region has the DNA TGTGCCAGCAGCTTGGCTAGCGGGACGATCCAAGAGACCCAGTACTTC. Full variable domain (missing parts from reference TRBV7-2 and TRBJ2-5): GAGVSQSPSNKVTEKGKDVELRCDPISGHTALYWYRQSLGQGLEFLIYFQGNSAPDKSGLPSDRFSAERTGGSVSTLTIQRTQQEDSAVYLCASSLASGTIQETQYFGPGTRLLVL.

This chain joins TRBV20-1 and TRBJ1-5, with TRBD1 identical over 7 bases. The germline gives CDR1 DFQATT, CDR2 SNEGSKA (reference sequence). The length of the CDR3 is 12 residues. After removal of 3 bases from V and 5 bases from J, the junction contained 1 base not matched to a gene. The CDR3 DNA reads TGCAGTGCTAGCCAGGGGGATCAGCCCCAGCATTTT. Protein: CSASQGDQPQHF.

The chain couples TRBV10-3 to TRBJ1-4, with 7 bases identical to TRBD1. The CDR3 has 16 amino acids. V trimming: 2 bases; J trimming: 8 bases; junction bases outside the gene matches: 11. CDR1 is ENHRY and CDR2 is SYGVKD in the germline V gene. The CDR3 nucleotides read TGTGCCATCAGTGAGGGGGCATGGAGGGGGCGAGAAAAACTGTTTTTT. Its translation: CAISEGAWRGREKLFF.

The V and J genes are TRBV12-3 or TRBV12-4 and TRBJ2-1; possibly TRBD2 for D (6 bases). The CDR3 extends over 13 amino acids. The V gene lost 2 bases and the J gene lost 9 bases, with 11 bases spanning the gap. This CDR3 is CASSLTRRGEQFF. CDR3 DNA: TGTGCCAGCAGTTTAACTAGGAGGGGTGAGCAGTTCTTC.

The chain couples TRBV20-1 to TRBJ1-4; 9 bases match TRBD1. The CDR3 is 14 residues long. Germline V lookup: CDR1 DFQATT, CDR2 SNEGSKA (reference sequence). Trimming cost V 5 bases and J 7 bases; bases outside gene matches: 8. The CDR3 nucleotides are TGCAGTGCTGTATCCGGGACAGGGCGTGAAAAACTGTTTTTT. This sequence encodes CSAVSGTGREKLFF.

This clonotype was seen a single time. The chain recombines TRBV6-5 with TRBJ1-3; tentatively, D is TRBD1 (6 bases). Germline V CDR1 and CDR2: MNHEY, SVGAGI. Trimming removed 3 bases at V and 4 bases at J, with 13 bases between. The CDR3 covers 15 residues. CDR3 in DNA: TGTGCCAGCAGTTATGGAGGACAGTTCGGAAACACCATATATTTT. It specifies CASSYGGQFGNTIYF.

The chain joins TRBV5-1 to TRBJ2-1; 7 bases fit TRBD1. This CDR3 is 14 amino acids long. V gave up 5 bases and J gave up 4 bases; unmatched junction bases: 6. Germline CDR1 SGHRS, CDR2 YFSETQ. CDR3 sequence (DNA): TGCGCCAGCAGTGGACAGGCGACTTACAATGAGCAGTTCTTC. This translates into CASSGQATYNEQFF. The full variable domain, in which reference TRBV5-1 and TRBJ2-1 provide the parts outside the CDR3, is KAGVTQTPRYLIKTRGQQVTLSCSPISGHRSVSWYQQTPGQGLQFLFEYFSETQRNKGNFPGRFSGRQFSNSRSEMNVSTLELGDSALYLCASSGQATYNEQFFGPGTRLTVL.

The chain employs TRBV10-3 and TRBJ2-5, with 11 bases fitting TRBD2. The CDR3 consists of 16 residues. In germline, CDR1 is ENHRY, CDR2 SYGVKD. Trimming took 4 bases from V and 5 from J; bases not matched to a gene: 9. The DNA of the CDR3 is TGTGCCATCAGTGTTACTAGCGGGGGCCTTCTGGAGACCCAGTACTTC. Protein sequence: CAISVTSGGLLETQYF.

The CDR3 DNA reads TGTGCCAGCAGCTTAACGCGACCGGTCACTGAAGCTTTCTTT. Translation gives CASSLTRPVTEAFF. The chain recombines TRBV7-8 with TRBJ1-1; D ambiguous. Germline assignment: CDR1 SGHVS and CDR2 FQNEAQ. V lost 2 bases, J lost 4 bases, and 11 bases lay in between. The CDR3 is made up of 14 amino acids.

The V gene is TRBV12-3 or TRBV12-4, the J gene TRBJ2-7, with 7 bases aligning to TRBD2. V was pared by 3 bases and J by 2 bases, with 7 bases of the junction left unmatched. The CDR3 is 15 amino acids. The CDR3 sequence is CASSLGGGWTYEQYF. As DNA, the CDR3 is TGTGCCAGCAGTTTGGGCGGGGGTTGGACCTACGAGCAGTACTTC.

This clonotype appeared once. The chain links TRBV9 to TRBJ1-6; D gene uncertain. CDR1 and CDR2 (germline): SGDLS, YYNGEE. This CDR3 region has 14 residues. Trimming took 5 bases from V and 12 from J, leaving 18 bases between them. CDR3 nucleotide sequence: TGTGCCAGCAGTGGACGGTTCGAATTTGGACCCCTCCACTTT. Its translation: CASSGRFEFGPLHF.

This rearrangement joins TRBV16 to TRBJ2-2; D unclear. CDR1 and CDR2 from the germline V gene are KGHSY and FQNENV. Trimming removed 0 bases at V and 0 bases at J, with 5 bases between. The CDR3 sequence is 15 residues long. The CDR3 sequence: CASSQSSSNTGELFF. DNA of the CDR3: TGTGCCAGCAGCCAATCATCCTCGAACACCGGGGAGCTGTTTTTT.

This chain links TRBV7-6 with TRBJ1-6, with 10 bases fitting TRBD1. Germline V CDR1 and CDR2: SGHVS, FNYEAQ. V dropped 4 bases and J dropped 10; count of bases not matched to a gene: 4. This CDR3 has 14 residues. The CDR3 protein is CASSSGQGDSPLHF. The CDR3 region has the DNA TGTGCCAGCAGCTCCGGACAGGGGGACTCACCCCTCCACTTT.

V is TRBV19 and J is TRBJ1-5; a possible D gene is TRBD1 (5 bases). V dropped 5 bases and J dropped 7 bases, with 21 bases sitting between them. Germline CDR1 is LNHDA and CDR2 is SQIVND (reference sequence). The CDR3 is 16 amino acids. CDR3 nucleotides: TGTGCCAGTAGTCCCGGGAGGGTTGGGGCAAGACAGCCCCAGCATTTT. Amino acids: CASSPGRVGARQPQHF.

V usage is TRBV2 and J usage is TRBJ2-2; 12 bases are a match to TRBD2. There are 15 residues in the CDR3. The germline CDR1 and CDR2 sequences are SNHLY and FYNNEI. V shed 7 bases and J 7 bases; nucleotides not matched to a gene: 7. This CDR3 is CASKGLAGLYGELFF. The CDR3 DNA is TGTGCCAGCAAGGGACTAGCGGGTTTGTACGGGGAGCTGTTTTTT.